Below, 9 T cell receptor beta chains from the same sample are listed, as sequenced in a study of cytomegalovirus exposure and HLA in healthy donors. Assay used: immunoSEQ multiplex PCR; TCRdb lists only in-frame clones, some missing. The sample consists of hundreds of thousands of clones, about 90% of them appearing once. Sequences were obtained from PBMCs. These receptors were obtained from a woman aged 25 to 39 in good health and CMV-seropositive.

V gene TRBV6-1 combines with J gene TRBJ2-7; D is undetermined. The CDR3 covers 15 residues. The germline CDR1 and CDR2 sequences are MNHNS and SASEGT. V lost 4 bases to trimming and J lost 2 bases, with 15 bases between them. The CDR3 coding sequence is TGTGCCAGCAGTGTCGCGGCACGAATCACCTACGAGCAGTACTTC. Its protein product is CASSVAARITYEQYF.

The chain links TRBV11-2 to TRBJ2-7; D is undetermined. This CDR3 has 14 residues. The germline V and J ends were trimmed by 2 bases and 0 bases, with 8 bases remaining between them. CDR1 and CDR2 from the germline V gene are SGHAT and FQNNGV. DNA for the CDR3: TGTGCCAGCAGCTTACAGCGTACCTCCTACGAGCAGTACTTC. Residues: CASSLQRTSYEQYF.

V gene TRBV4-1 combines with J gene TRBJ1-2, with a weak D call TRBD1 (5 bases). Germline lookup yields CDR1 MGHRA and CDR2 YSYEKL. The CDR3 spans 14 residues. V was shortened by 0 bases and J by 3 bases, with 8 bases between the two germline ends. The DNA of the CDR3 is TGCGCCAGCAGCCAAGAGGCCAGGGACTATGGCTACACCTTC. Translating gives CASSQEARDYGYTF.

This chain joins TRBV5-1 and TRBJ2-7; the D gene is possibly TRBD2 (6 bases). CDR3 size: 15 residues. Between the trimmed V and J ends, which lost 4 bases and 4 bases, there was a span of 18 bases. Germline CDR1 reads SGHRS; CDR2 reads YFSETQ. The CDR3, as DNA: TGCGCCAGCAGCCCGGCGGGGAATCTACAGTACGAGCAGTACTTC. It yields the protein CASSPAGNLQYEQYF.

This chain links TRBV27 with TRBJ2-5, with D perhaps TRBD1 (5 bases). Trimming took 2 bases from V and 5 from J, leaving 15 bases between them. Per the germline V gene, CDR1 is MNHEY and CDR2 is SMNVEV (reference sequence). The CDR3 has 15 residues. Here the CDR3 reads CASSLGLSRVETQYF. The CDR3 DNA follows: TGTGCCAGCAGTTTAGGTTTGTCCAGGGTGGAGACCCAGTACTTC.

The V and J genes are TRBV10-1 and TRBJ2-5, with TRBD2 matching over 9 bases. The CDR3 totals 14 residues. The trim removed 0 bases at V and 9 bases at J, leaving 5 bases unmatched. CDR1 WNHNN and CDR2 SYGVQD come from the germline V gene (reference sequence). The CDR3 spells CASSESAGGRPQYF. CDR3 in DNA: TGCGCCAGCAGTGAGTCAGCGGGAGGAAGGCCCCAGTACTTC.

A single count supports this clone. J is TRBJ2-5 and V is TRBV4-2, with a possible D match to TRBD1 (6 bases). CDR3 length: 16 residues. The V and J ends lost 1 base and 2 bases respectively, with 14 bases between them. Per the germline V gene, CDR1 is LGHNA and CDR2 is YNFKEQ. This CDR3 is CASSQGEGVGQETQYF. The CDR3 DNA is TGTGCCAGCAGCCAAGGAGAGGGGGTTGGACAAGAGACCCAGTACTTC.

J is TRBJ1-2 and V is TRBV14, with D unclear. This CDR3 is 15 amino acids long. Germline CDR1 is SGHDN and CDR2 is FVKESK. V gave up 0 bases and J gave up 4 bases, with 12 bases separating them. CDR3 in amino acids: CASSQELQTIYGYTF. DNA for the CDR3: TGTGCCAGCAGCCAAGAATTACAGACCATCTATGGCTACACCTTC.

The chain employs TRBV11-3 and TRBJ2-5; 7 bases align to TRBD1. Germline CDR1 and CDR2: SGHNT and YENEEA. CDR3 size: 13 residues. V was pared by 9 bases and J by 4 bases, with 8 bases of the junction left unmatched. CDR3 sequence reads: CASTTGVSETQYF. Here the CDR3 DNA reads TGTGCCAGTACTACAGGGGTTTCAGAGACCCAGTACTTC.